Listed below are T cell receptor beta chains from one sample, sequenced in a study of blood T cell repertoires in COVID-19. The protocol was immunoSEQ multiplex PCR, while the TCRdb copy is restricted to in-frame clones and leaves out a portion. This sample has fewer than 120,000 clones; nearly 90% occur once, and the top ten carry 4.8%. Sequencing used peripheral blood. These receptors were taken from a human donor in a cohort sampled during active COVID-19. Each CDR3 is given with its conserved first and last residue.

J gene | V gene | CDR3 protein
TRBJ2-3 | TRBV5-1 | CASSLGGRVTDTQYF
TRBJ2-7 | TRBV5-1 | CASSTAGTGGRSEQYF
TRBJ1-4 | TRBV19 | CASSNGHATNEKLFF
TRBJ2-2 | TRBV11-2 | CATSSQGSGTGELFF
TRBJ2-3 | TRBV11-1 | CASSLYYTDTQYF
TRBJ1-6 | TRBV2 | CASSEEGRGLGSPLHF
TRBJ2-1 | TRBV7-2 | CASLPGDSRYNEQFF
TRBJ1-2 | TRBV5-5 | CASSLEGTGVAYNYGYTF
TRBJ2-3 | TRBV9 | CASSVGGGGTDTQYF
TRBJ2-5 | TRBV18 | CASSPGSQETQYF
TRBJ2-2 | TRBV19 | CASKDLANTGELFF
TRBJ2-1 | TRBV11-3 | CASSLGSIAGGRGNEQFF
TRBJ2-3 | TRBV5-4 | CASSWLAGGPTDTQYF
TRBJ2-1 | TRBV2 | CASSIAGGSYNEQFF
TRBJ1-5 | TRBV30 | CAWSVTLEQPQHF
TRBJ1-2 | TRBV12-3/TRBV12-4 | CASTPDRDYGYTF
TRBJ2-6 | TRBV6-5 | CASMRGANVLTF
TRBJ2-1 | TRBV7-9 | CASSLALASSYNEQFF
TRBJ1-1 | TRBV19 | CASSQSTGRYPEAFF
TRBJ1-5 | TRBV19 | CASSTSTGGKNQPQHF
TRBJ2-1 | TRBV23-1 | CASSQRLDQQFF
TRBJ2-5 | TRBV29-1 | CSVGKRGGGETQYF
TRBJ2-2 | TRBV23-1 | CASSQSNGTGRTGELFF
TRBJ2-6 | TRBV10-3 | CAISELEVLGANVLTF
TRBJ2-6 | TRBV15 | CATSRESGGGAGANVLTF
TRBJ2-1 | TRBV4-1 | CASSAQDRGRPNNEQFF
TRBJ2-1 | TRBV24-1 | CATTRSGAGNEQFF
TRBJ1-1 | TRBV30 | CAWNRGLNTEAFF
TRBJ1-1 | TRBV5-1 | CASSGAGGRFDTEAFF
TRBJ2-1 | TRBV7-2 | CASSLGASGSLNEQFF
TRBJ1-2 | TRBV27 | CASSDRRYPVNYGYTF
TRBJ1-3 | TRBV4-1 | CASSQDAGSGNTIYF
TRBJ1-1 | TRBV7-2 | CASSRGVNTEAFF
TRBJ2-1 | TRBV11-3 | CASSHRSSYNEQFF
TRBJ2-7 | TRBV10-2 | CASTGGYEQYF
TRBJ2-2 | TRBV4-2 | CASSQLPAASGRGELFF
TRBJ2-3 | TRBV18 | CASSHNPQGTDTQYF
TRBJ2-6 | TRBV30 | CAWTGYGWANVLTF
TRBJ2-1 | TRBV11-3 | CASSPGQVSPQYEQFF
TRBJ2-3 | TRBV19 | CASSIAGHTQYF
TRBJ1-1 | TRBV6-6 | CASRAQGRNTEAFF
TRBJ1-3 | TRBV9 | CASSTTDRPSSGNTIYF
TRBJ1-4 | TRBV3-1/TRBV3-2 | CASSHTTGPEKLFF
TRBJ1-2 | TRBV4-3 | CASSQGDRRAAFDGYTF
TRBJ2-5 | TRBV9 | CASSVGGSQETQYF
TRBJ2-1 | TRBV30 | CAWTVLAGGYNEQFF
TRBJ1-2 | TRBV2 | CASSDRGSNYGYTF
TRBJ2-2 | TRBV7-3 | CASSHTSAGELFF
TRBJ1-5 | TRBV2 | CASRADRTGGINQPQHF
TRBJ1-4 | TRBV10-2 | CASSSGGFNEKLFF
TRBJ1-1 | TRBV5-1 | CASSAGDRNTEAFF
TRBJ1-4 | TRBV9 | CASSVGTGGGKLFF
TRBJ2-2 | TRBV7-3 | CASSLIHPGGELFF
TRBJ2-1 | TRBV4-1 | CASSQAGVGVYNEQFF
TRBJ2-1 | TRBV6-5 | CATPAGQGGEQFF
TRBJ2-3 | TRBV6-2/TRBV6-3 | CASSYVAESTDTQYF
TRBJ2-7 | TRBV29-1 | CSVRRGGNEQYF
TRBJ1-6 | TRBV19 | CASSIPDSPLHF
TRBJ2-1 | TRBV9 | CASSVAGYGGGWTVEQFF
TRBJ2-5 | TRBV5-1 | CASGSQRDGETQYF